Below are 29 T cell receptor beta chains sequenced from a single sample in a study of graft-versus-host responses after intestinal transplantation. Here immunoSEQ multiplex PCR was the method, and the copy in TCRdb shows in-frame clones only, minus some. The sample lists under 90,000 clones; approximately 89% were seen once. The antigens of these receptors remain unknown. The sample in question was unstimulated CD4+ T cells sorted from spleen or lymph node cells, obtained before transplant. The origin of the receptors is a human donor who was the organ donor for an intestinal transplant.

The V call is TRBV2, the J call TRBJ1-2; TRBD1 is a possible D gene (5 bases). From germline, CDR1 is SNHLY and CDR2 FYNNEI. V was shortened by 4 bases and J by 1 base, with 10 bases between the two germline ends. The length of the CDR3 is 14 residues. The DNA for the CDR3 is TGTGCCAGCAGTGTTCGACAGATTAACTATGGCTACACCTTC. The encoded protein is CASSVRQINYGYTF.

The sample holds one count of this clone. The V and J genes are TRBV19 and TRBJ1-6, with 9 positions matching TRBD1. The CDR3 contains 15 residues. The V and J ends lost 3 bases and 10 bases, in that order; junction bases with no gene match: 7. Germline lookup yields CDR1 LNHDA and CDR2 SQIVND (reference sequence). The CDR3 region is CASSIGGTGSSPLHF. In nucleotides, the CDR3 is TGTGCCAGTAGTATTGGCGGGACAGGGAGCTCACCCCTCCACTTT.

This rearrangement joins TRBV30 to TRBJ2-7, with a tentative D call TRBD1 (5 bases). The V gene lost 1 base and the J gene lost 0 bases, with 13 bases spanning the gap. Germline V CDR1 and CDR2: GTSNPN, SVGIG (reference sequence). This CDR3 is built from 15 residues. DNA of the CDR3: TGTGCCTGGAGTGGGGGCAAGATGAGCTCCTACGAGCAGTACTTC. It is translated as CAWSGGKMSSYEQYF.

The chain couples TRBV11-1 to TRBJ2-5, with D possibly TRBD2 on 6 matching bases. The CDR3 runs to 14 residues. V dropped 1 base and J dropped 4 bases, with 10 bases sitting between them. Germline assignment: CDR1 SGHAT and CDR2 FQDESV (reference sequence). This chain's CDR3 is CASSLEVGGETQYF. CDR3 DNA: TGTGCCAGCAGCTTAGAAGTGGGGGGAGAGACCCAGTACTTC.

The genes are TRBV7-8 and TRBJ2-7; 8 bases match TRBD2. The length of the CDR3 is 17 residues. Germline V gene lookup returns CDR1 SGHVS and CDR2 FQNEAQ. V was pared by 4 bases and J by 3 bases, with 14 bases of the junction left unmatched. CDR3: CASSWTPGLGEIYEQYF. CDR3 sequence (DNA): TGTGCCAGCAGCTGGACACCGGGACTAGGGGAGATCTACGAGCAGTACTTC.

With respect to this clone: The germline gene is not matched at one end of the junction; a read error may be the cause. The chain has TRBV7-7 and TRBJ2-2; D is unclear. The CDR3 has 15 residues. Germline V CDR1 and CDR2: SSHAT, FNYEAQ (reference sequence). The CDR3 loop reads CASSLMPGNTGELFF. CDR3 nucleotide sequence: TGTGCTAGCAGCTTAATGCCAGGGAACACCGGGGAGCTGTTTTTT.

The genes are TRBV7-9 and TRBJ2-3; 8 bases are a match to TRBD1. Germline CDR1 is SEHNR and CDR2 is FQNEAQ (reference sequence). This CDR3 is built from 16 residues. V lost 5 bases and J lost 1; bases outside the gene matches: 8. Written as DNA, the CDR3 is TGTGCCAGCAGCAAACTGACAGGGGTGGGCACAGATACGCAGTATTTT. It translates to CASSKLTGVGTDTQYF. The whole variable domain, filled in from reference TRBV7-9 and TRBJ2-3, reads DTGVSQNPRHKITKRGQNVTFRCDPISEHNRLYWYRQTLGQGPEFLTYFQNEAQLEKSRLLSDRFSAERPKGSFSTLEIQRTEQGDSAMYLCASSKLTGVGTDTQYFGPGTRLTVL.

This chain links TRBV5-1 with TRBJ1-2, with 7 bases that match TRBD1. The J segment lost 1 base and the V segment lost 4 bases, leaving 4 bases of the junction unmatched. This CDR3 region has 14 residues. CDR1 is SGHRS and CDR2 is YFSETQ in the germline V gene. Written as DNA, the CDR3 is TGCGCCAGCAGCAGGCAGGGGGATAACTATGGCTACACCTTC. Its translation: CASSRQGDNYGYTF. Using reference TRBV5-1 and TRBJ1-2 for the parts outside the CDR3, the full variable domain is KAGVTQTPRYLIKTRGQQVTLSCSPISGHRSVSWYQQTPGQGLQFLFEYFSETQRNKGNFPGRFSGRQFSNSRSEMNVSTLELGDSALYLCASSRQGDNYGYTFGSGTRLTVV.

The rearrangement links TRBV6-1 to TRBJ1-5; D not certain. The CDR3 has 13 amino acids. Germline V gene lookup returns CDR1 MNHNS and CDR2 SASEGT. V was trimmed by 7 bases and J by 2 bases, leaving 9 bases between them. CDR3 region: CASTTERNQPQHF. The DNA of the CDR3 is TGTGCCAGCACGACGGAGCGCAATCAGCCCCAGCATTTT.

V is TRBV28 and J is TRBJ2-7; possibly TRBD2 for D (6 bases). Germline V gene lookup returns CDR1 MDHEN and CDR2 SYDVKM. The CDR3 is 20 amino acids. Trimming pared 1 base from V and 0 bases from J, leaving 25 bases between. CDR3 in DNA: TGTGCCAGCAGTTTATTGTCCAGGTGGGGGGTGGGCGAGAGCTCCTACGAGCAGTACTTC. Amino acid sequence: CASSLLSRWGVGESSYEQYF. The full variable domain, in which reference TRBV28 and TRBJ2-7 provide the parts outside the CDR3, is DVKVTQSSRYLVKRTGEKVFLECVQDMDHENMFWYRQDPGLGLRLIYFSYDVKMKEKGDIPEGYSVSREKKERFSLILESASTNQTSMYLCASSLLSRWGVGESSYEQYFGPGTRLTVT.

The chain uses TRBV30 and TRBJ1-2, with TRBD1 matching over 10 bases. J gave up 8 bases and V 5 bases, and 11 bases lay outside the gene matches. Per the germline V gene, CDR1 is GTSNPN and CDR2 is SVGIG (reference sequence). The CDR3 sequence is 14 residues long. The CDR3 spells CAWGLMTGGAGYTF. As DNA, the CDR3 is TGTGCCTGGGGATTAATGACAGGGGGCGCAGGCTACACCTTC.

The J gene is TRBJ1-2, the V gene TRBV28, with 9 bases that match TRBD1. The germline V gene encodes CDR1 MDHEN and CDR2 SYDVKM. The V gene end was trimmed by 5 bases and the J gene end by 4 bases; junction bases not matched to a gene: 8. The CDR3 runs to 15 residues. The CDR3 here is CASSTSGTGLYGYTF. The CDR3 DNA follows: TGTGCCAGCAGTACCTCCGGGACAGGGCTCTATGGCTACACCTTC.

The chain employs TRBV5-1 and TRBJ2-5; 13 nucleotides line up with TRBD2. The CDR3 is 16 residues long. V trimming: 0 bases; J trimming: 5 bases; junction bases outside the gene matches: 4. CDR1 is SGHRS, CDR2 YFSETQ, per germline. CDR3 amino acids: CASSLGGTSGIETQYF. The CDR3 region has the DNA TGCGCCAGCAGCTTGGGGGGGACTAGCGGGATTGAGACCCAGTACTTC.

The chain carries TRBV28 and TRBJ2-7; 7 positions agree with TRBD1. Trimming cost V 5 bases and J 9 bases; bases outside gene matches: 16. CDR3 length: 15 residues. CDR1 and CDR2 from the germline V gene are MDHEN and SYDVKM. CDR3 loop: CASSLPEIQGRGQYF. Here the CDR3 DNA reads TGTGCCAGCAGTCTCCCGGAAATACAGGGGCGCGGGCAGTACTTC. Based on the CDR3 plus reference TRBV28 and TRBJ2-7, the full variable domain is DVKVTQSSRYLVKRTGEKVFLECVQDMDHENMFWYRQDPGLGLRLIYFSYDVKMKEKGDIPEGYSVSREKKERFSLILESASTNQTSMYLCASSLPEIQGRGQYFGPGTRLTVT.

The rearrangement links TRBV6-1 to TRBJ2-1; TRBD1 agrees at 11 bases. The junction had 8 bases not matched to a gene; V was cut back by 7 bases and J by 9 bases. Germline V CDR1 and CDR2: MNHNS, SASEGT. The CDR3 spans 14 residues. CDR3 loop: CASTIRTGGSEQFF. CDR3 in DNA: TGTGCCAGCACCATTCGGACAGGGGGCAGTGAGCAGTTCTTC.

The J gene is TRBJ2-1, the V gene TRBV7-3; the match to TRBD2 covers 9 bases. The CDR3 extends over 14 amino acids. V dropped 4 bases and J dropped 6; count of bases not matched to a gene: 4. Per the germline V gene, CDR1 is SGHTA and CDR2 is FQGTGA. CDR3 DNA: TGTGCCAGCAGCTCGCTAGCGGGGATCAATGAGCAGTTCTTC. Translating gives CASSSLAGINEQFF. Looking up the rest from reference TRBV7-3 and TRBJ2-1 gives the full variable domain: GAGVSQTPSNKVTEKGKYVELRCDPISGHTALYWYRQSLGQGPEFLIYFQGTGAADDSGLPNDRFFAVRPEGSVSTLKIQRTERGDSAVYLCASSSLAGINEQFFGPGTRLTVL.

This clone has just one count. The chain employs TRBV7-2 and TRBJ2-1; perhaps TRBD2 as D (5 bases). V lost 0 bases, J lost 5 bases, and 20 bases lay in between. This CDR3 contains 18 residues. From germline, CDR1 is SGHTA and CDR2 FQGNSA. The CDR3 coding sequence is TGTGCCAGCAGCTTAGCTTTAGCGCGTCCGAGAGCAAACAATGAGCAGTTCTTC. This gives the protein CASSLALARPRANNEQFF.

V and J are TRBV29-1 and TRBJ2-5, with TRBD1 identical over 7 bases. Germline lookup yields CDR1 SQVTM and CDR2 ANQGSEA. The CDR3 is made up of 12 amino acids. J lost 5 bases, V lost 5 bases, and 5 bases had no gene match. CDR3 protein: CSVRDRAETQYF. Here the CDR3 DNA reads TGCAGCGTTAGAGACAGGGCGGAGACCCAGTACTTC.

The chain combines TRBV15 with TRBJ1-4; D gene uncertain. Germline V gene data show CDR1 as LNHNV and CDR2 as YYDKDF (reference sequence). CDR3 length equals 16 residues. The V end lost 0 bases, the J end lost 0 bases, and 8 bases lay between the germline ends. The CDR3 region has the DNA TGTGCCACCAGCAGAGATCCGGGGTCAACTAATGAAAAACTGTTTTTT. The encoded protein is CATSRDPGSTNEKLFF.

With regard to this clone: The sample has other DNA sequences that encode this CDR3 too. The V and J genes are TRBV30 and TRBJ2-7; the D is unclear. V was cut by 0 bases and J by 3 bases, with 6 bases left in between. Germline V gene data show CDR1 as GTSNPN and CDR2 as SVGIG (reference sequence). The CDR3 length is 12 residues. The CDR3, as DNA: TGTGCCTGGAGTGTCTACAGCTACGAGCAGTACTTC. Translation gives CAWSVYSYEQYF. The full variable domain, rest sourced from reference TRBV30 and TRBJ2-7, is SQTIHQWPATLVQPVGSPLSLECTVEGTSNPNLYWYRQAAGRGLQLLFYSVGIGQISSEVPQNLSASRPQDRQFILSSKKLLLSDSGFYLCAWSVYSYEQYFGPGTRLTVT.

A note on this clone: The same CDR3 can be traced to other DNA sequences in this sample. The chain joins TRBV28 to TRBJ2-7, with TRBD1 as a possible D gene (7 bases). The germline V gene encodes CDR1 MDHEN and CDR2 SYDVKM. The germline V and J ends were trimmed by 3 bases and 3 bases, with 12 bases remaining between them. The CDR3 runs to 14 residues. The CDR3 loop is CASSFGRGVYEQYF. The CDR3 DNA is TGTGCCAGCAGTTTCGGCAGGGGGGTCTACGAGCAGTACTTC.

The CDR3 region is CASSTPTENTEAFF. CDR3 in DNA: TGTGCCAGCAGTACGCCGACAGAGAACACTGAAGCTTTCTTT. V and J are TRBV6-6 and TRBJ1-1; D perhaps matches TRBD1 (5 bases). Trimming pared 5 bases from V and 1 base from J, leaving 11 bases between. Germline V gene data show CDR1 as MNHNY and CDR2 as SVGAGI (reference sequence). The CDR3 consists of 14 residues.

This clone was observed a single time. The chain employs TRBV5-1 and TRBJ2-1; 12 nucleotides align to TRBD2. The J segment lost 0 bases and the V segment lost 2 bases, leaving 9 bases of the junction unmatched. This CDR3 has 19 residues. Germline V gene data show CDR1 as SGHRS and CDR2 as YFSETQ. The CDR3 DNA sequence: TGCGCCAGCAGCTTCATGACTAGCGGGAGTCCCAACTCCTACAATGAGCAGTTCTTC. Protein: CASSFMTSGSPNSYNEQFF.

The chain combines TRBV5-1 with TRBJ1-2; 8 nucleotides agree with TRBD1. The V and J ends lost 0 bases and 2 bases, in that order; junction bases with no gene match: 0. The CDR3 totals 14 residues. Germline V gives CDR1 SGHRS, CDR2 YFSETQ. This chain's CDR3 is CASSLGDRNYGYTF. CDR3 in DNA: TGCGCCAGCAGCTTGGGGGACAGGAACTATGGCTACACCTTC.

In nucleotides, the CDR3 is TGTGCCTGGACCCTCCCCGGGACAGGGAGAGGTCAGCAGTTCTTC. Its translation: CAWTLPGTGRGQQFF. This chain uses TRBV30 with TRBJ2-1, with TRBD1 matching over 9 bases. Germline V gene lookup returns CDR1 GTSNPN and CDR2 SVGIG (reference sequence). The CDR3 consists of 15 residues. Germline trimming cut 4 bases from V and 11 bases from J; bases unmatched to any gene: 15. Full variable domain (missing parts from reference TRBV30 and TRBJ2-1): SQTIHQWPATLVQPVGSPLSLECTVEGTSNPNLYWYRQAAGRGLQLLFYSVGIGQISSEVPQNLSASRPQDRQFILSSKKLLLSDSGFYLCAWTLPGTGRGQQFFGPGTRLTVL.

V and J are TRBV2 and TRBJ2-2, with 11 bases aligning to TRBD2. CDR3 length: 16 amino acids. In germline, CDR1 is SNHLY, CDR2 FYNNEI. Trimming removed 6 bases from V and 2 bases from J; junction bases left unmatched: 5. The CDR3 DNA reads TGTGCCAGCAGACCGGGACTAGCGGTAAACACCGGGGAGCTGTTTTTT. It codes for CASRPGLAVNTGELFF. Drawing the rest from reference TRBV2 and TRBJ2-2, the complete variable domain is EPEVTQTPSHQVTQMGQEVILRCVPISNHLYFYWYRQILGQKVEFLVSFYNNEISEKSEIFDDQFSVERPDGSNFTLKIRSTKLEDSAMYFCASRPGLAVNTGELFFGEGSRLTVL.

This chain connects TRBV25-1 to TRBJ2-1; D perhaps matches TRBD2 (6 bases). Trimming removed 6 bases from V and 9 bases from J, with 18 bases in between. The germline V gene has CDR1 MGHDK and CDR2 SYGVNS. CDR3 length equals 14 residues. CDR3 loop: CASSSNPGSGEQFF. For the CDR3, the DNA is TGTGCCAGCAGCTCCAATCCCGGGAGTGGTGAGCAGTTCTTC.

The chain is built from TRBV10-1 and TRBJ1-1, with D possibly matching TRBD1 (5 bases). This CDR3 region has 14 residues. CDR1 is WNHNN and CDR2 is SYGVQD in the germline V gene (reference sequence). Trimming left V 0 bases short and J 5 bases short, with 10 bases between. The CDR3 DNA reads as TGCGCCAGCAGTGAGTCCAGGGTTGGGACTGAAGCTTTCTTT. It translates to CASSESRVGTEAFF.

The CDR3 DNA reads TGTGCCAGCAGCTTAACCGGGACAGATACAGATACGCAGTATTTT. It specifies CASSLTGTDTDTQYF. This chain joins TRBV7-3 and TRBJ2-3, with 7 bases aligning to TRBD1. V dropped 0 bases and J dropped 3; count of bases not matched to a gene: 3. The germline V gene has CDR1 SGHTA and CDR2 FQGTGA. The CDR3 is 15 residues long.